These T cell receptor beta chains were read from a single sample in a study of shared clonotypes between healthy human individuals. Some clones are missing from TCRdb's copy, which holds only in-frame ones; the method was immunoSEQ multiplex PCR. The sample records about 1.5 million clones, approximately 96% being singletons. Sequenced sample: naive CD4+ T cells sorted from blood. All receptors derive from a man between 25 and 39 years old in good health. CDR3s include the opening cysteine and the closing phenylalanine or tryptophan. A D gene is named only where the DNA matches it firmly.

d_call j_call v_call cdr3_aa
. TRBJ2-5 TRBV29-1 CSVVTGQETQYF
. TRBJ2-2 TRBV9 CASSVKGLGDLGTGELFF
. TRBJ2-1 TRBV9 CASSVKPSFVGEQFF
TRBD1 TRBJ2-3 TRBV5-1 CASSLAPTGSTDTQYF
TRBD1 TRBJ2-3 TRBV18 CASSHGQGGDTQYF
TRBD2 TRBJ2-3 TRBV28 CASSLWTSGRADTQYF
TRBD2 TRBJ2-7 TRBV5-4 CASSRTTSGSKYEQYF
TRBD1 TRBJ1-1 TRBV6-1 CASSAGTGGSTEAFF
. TRBJ2-5 TRBV14 CASSQDLGKETQYF
TRBD2 TRBJ2-1 TRBV2 CASTVAGAGNEQFF
. TRBJ2-1 TRBV5-1 CASSLLGPVSHNEQFF
TRBD1 TRBJ1-3 TRBV18 CASSQDRTSGNTIYF
TRBD2 TRBJ2-3 TRBV11-3 CASSLGASGSSDTQYF
TRBD2 TRBJ2-4 TRBV29-1 CSVVRVDSGREGAKNIQYF
TRBD1 TRBJ2-1 TRBV7-7 CASSSGQVNEQFF
TRBD2 TRBJ2-3 TRBV7-2 CASSSQTSGTDTQYF
. TRBJ2-1 TRBV10-3 CAISENKWQFF